This TCR beta chain is drawn from a study of T cell responses to AZD1222 COVID-19 vaccine. Generated by immunoSEQ multiplex PCR, the TCRdb table keeps only in-frame clones and is missing some. The sample has some 130,000 clones, approximately 91% seen once. Trimming removed 3 bases at V and 1 base at J, with 7 bases between. The germline V gene has CDR1 KGHSH and CDR2 LQKENI. This CDR3 comprises 13 residues. The receptor was isolated from an adult in good health. V gene TRBV18 combines with J gene TRBJ2-7; D remains unclear. This specimen consisted of peripheral blood, obtained on day 0 of AZD1222 vaccination. The CDR3 DNA follows: TGTGCCAGCTCACCTGGAGATTCCTACGAGCAGTACTTC. This sequence encodes CASSPGDSYEQYF.